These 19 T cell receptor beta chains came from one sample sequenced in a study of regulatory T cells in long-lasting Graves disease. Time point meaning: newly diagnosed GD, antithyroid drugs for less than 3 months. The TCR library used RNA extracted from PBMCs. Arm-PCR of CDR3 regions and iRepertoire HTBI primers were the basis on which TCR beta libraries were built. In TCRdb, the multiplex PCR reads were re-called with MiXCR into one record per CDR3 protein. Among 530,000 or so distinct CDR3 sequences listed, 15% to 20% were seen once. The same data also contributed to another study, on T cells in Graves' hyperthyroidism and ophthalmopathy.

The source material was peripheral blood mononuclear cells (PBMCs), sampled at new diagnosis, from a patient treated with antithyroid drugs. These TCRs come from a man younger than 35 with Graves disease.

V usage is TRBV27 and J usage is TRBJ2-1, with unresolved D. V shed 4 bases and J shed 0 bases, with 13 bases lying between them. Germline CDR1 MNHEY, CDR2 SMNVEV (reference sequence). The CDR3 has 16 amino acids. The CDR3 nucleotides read TGTGCCAGCAGTTCAATCAGGCCTAGCTCCTACAATGAGCAGTTCTTC. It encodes CASSSIRPSSYNEQFF.

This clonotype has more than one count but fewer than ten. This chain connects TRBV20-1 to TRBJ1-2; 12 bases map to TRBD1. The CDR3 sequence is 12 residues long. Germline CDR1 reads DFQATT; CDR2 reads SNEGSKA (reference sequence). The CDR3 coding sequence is TGCAGCGAAGGGACAGGGGGCGATGGCTACACCTTC. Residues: CSEGTGGDGYTF.

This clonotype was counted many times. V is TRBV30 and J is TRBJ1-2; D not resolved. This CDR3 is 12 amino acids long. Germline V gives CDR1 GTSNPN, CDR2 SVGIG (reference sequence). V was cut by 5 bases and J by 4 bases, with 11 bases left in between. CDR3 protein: CAWEGGIYGYTF. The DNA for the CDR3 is TGTGCCTGGGAAGGAGGGATCTATGGCTACACCTTC.

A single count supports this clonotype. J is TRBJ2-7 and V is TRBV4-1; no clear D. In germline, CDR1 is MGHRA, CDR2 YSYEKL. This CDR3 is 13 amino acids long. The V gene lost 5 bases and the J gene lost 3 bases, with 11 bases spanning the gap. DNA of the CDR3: TGCGCCAGCAGCTTGAATGGGGACTACGAGCAGTACTTC. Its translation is CASSLNGDYEQYF.

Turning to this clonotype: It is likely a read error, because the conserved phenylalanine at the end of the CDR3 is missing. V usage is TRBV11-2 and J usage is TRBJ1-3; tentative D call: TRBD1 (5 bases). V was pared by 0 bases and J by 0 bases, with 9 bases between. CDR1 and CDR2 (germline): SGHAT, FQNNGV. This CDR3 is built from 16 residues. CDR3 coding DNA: TGTGCCAGCAGCTTAGATCGGGGCCGCTCTGGAAACACCATATATTCT. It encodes CASSLDRGRSGNTIYS.

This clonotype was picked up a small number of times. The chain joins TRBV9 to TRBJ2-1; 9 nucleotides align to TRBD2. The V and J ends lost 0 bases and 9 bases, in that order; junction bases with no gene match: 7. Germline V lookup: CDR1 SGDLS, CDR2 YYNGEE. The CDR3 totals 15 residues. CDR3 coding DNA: TGTGCCAGCAGCGTAGTCAGCGGGAGGTCGACTGAGCAGTTCTTC. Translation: CASSVVSGRSTEQFF.

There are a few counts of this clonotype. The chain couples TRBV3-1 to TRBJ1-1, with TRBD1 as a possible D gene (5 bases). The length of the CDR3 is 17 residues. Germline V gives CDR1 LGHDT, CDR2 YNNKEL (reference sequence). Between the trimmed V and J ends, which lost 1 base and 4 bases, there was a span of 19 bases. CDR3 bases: TGTGCCAGCAGCCAAGCACTGGGTGTGCGCGGGGGCACTGAAGCTTTCTTT. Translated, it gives CASSQALGVRGGTEAFF.

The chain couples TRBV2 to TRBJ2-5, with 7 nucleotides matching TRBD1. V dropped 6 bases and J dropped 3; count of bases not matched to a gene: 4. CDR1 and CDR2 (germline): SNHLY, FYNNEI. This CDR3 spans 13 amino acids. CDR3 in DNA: TGTGCCAGCAGCCAAGACAGGGAAGAGACCCAGTACTTC. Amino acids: CASSQDREETQYF.

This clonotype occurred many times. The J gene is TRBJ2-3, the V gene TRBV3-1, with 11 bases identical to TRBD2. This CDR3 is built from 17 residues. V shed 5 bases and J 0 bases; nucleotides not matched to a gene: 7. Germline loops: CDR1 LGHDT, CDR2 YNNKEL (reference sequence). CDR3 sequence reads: CASSELTSGTSTDTQYF. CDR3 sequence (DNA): TGTGCCAGCAGCGAGCTGACTAGCGGGACTAGCACAGATACGCAGTATTTT.

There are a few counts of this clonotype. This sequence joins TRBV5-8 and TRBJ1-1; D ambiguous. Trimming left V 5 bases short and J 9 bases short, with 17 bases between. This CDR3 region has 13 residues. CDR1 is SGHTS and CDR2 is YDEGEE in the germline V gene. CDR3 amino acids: CASRLSADTKAFF. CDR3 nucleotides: TGTGCCAGCAGATTGTCAGCTGACACCAAAGCTTTCTTT.

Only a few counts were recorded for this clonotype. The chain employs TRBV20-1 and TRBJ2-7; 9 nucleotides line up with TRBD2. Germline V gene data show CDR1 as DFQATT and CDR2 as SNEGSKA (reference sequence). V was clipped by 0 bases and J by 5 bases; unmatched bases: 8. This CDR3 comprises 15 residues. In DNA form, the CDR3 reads TGCAGTGCTAGAGACCTAGCGGGAATTCCGGACGAGCAGTACTTC. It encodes CSARDLAGIPDEQYF.

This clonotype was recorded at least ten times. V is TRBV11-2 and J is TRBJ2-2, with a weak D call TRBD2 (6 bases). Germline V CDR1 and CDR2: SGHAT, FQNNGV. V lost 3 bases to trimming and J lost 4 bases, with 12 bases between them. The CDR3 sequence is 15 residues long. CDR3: CASSFPGRVTGELFF. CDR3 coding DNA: TGTGCCAGCAGCTTCCCCGGGAGAGTCACCGGGGAGCTGTTTTTT.

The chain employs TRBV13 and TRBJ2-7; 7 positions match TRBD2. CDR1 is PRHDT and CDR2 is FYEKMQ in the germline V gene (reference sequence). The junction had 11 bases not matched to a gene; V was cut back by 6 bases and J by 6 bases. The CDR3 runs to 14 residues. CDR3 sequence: CASRAAGFVGEQYF. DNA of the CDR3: TGTGCCAGCAGGGCAGCGGGATTTGTGGGCGAGCAGTACTTC.

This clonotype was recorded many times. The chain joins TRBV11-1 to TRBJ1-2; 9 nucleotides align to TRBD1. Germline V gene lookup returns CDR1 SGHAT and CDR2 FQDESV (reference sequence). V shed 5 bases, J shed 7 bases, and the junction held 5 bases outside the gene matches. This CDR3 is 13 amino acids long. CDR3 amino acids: CASSRRTGVGYTF. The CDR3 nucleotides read TGTGCCAGCAGCCGACGGACAGGGGTTGGCTACACCTTC.

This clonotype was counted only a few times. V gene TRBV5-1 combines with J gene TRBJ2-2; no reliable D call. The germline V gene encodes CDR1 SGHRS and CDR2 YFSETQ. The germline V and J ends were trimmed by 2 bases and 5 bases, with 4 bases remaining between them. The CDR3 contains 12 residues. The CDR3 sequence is CASSFKTGELFF. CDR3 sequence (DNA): TGCGCCAGCAGCTTTAAGACCGGGGAGCTGTTTTTT.

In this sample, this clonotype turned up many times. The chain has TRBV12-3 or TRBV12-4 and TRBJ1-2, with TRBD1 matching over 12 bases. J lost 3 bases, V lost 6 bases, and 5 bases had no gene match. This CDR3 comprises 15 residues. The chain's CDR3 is CASSLGTGGDYGYTF. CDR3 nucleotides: TGTGCCAGCAGCCTCGGGACAGGGGGCGACTATGGCTACACCTTC.

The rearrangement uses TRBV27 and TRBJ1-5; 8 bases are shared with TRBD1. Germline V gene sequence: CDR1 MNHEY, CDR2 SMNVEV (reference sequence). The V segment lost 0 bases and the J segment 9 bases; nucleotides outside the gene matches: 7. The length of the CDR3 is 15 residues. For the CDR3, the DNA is TGTGCCAGCAGTTTATCGGACAGGGTCGGGGGGCCCCAGCATTTT. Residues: CASSLSDRVGGPQHF.

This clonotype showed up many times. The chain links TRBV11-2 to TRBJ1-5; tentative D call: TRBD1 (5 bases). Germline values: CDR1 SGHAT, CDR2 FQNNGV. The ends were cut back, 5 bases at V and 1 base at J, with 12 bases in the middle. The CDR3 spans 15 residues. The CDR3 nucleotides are TGTGCCAGCAGCCGGGGGGACCTAAGCAATCAGCCCCAGCATTTT. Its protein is CASSRGDLSNQPQHF.

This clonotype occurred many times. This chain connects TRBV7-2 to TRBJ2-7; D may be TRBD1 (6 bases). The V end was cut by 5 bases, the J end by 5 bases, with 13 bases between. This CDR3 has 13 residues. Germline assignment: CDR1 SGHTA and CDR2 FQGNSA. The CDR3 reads CASSPLGAHEQYF. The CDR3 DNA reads TGTGCCAGCAGCCCTCTGGGGGCCCACGAGCAGTACTTC. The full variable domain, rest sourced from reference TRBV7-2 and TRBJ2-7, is GAGVSQSPSNKVTEKGKDVELRCDPISGHTALYWYRQSLGQGLEFLIYFQGNSAPDKSGLPSDRFSAERTGGSVSTLTIQRTQQEDSAVYLCASSPLGAHEQYFGPGTRLTVT.